This T cell receptor (beta chain) was identified during a study of blood T cell repertoires in COVID-19. Across the whole study: Sites in the United States, Italy and Spain provided acute and convalescent COVID-19 samples. T cells, B-cell-depleted T cells, or PBMCs provided the cDNA or gDNA that served as material.

V lost 2 bases to trimming and J lost 6 bases, with 14 bases between them. Germline CDR1 reads GTSNPN; CDR2 reads SVGIG (reference sequence). CDR3 length: 13 amino acids. In the original workflow: Amplification of reference gene primers provided the estimated nucleated cell counts. Clones were read by immunoSEQ multiplex PCR, and TCRdb kept only the in-frame ones, dropping some. V, J and clone size are those of that table, while D and trimming were read from the DNA. The table has some 64,000 clones, more than 75% seen once. Material: peripheral blood. The TCR was taken from a woman in her fifties or sixties with acute or convalescent COVID-19. The V call is TRBV30, the J call TRBJ2-7; D is perhaps TRBD1 (5 bases). As DNA, the CDR3 is TGTGCCTGGAGTAGGGGCCCTGGTTCCGAGCAGTACTTC. The encoded protein is CAWSRGPGSEQYF.